Each of the 28 T cell receptor beta chains below was sequenced from the same sample in a study of type 1 regulatory T cells. Their cognate antigens are unknown. In TCRdb, the reads were re-called with MiXCR into one record per CDR3 protein. The sample carries about 62,000 distinct CDR3 sequences, less than 65% recorded once. Sequencing used cultured non-Tr1 T cells, either the whole culture or a sorted T cell fraction (not recorded which). These receptor sequences come from a human donor in good health.

This clonotype was detected a few times. A read error may account for a junction end that differs from germline. The V gene is TRBV5-1, the J gene TRBJ2-7; TRBD2 matches at 14 bases. CDR1 is SGHRS, CDR2 YFSETQ, per germline. This CDR3 is built from 15 residues. CDR3 nucleotides: TGCGCCAGCAGCCCTGGACTAGCGGGAGGCTACGAGCAGTACTTT. It specifies CASSPGLAGGYEQYF.

This chain links TRBV7-8 with TRBJ2-7, with a weak D call TRBD2 (6 bases). V shed 4 bases and J shed 3 bases, with 16 bases lying between them. CDR1 is SGHVS and CDR2 is FQNEAQ in the germline V gene. The CDR3 contains 15 residues. This CDR3 reads CASSSRRETFYEQYF. As DNA, the CDR3 is TGTGCCAGCAGCTCCCGTCGGGAGACGTTCTACGAGCAGTACTTC.

The J gene is TRBJ2-2, the V gene TRBV20-1; possibly TRBD2 for D (5 bases). Trimming stripped 0 bases from V and 6 bases from J, with 8 bases between. The CDR3 is made up of 13 amino acids. In germline, CDR1 is DFQATT, CDR2 SNEGSKA (reference sequence). The CDR3 loop reads CSARDGRAGELFF. DNA of the CDR3: TGCAGTGCTAGAGATGGGCGGGCCGGGGAGCTGTTTTTT.

V and J are TRBV5-4 and TRBJ2-1, with a weak D call TRBD2 (6 bases). V was clipped by 4 bases and J by 9 bases, with 14 bases between them. The CDR3 is 13 amino acids. Germline V CDR1 and CDR2: SGHNT, YYREEE (reference sequence). CDR3 DNA sequence: TGTGCCAGCAGCGTACCGGGGGAGGCTGAGCAGTTCTTC. Its translation: CASSVPGEAEQFF.

This clonotype was seen only once. The V call is TRBV5-1, the J call TRBJ2-1, with D possibly being TRBD2 (6 bases). Trimming stripped 1 base from V and 4 bases from J, with 15 bases between. Germline CDR1 reads SGHRS; CDR2 reads YFSETQ. The CDR3 has 16 residues. This CDR3 reads CASSLFGASEYNEQFF. DNA for the CDR3: TGCGCCAGCAGCTTGTTTGGGGCTAGCGAGTACAATGAGCAGTTCTTC.

The chain joins TRBV6-1 to TRBJ1-2, with D uncertain. V lost 7 bases and J lost 6, with 12 bases in between. Germline V gene lookup returns CDR1 MNHNS and CDR2 SASEGT. This CDR3 spans 12 amino acids. CDR3 in amino acids: CASTRQLHGYTF. CDR3 nucleotide sequence: TGTGCCAGCACTAGGCAGCTCCATGGCTACACCTTC.

The genes are TRBV5-1 and TRBJ2-1, with 7 bases aligning to TRBD2. Germline V gives CDR1 SGHRS, CDR2 YFSETQ. With 0 bases clipped from V and 4 bases from J, the junction kept 10 bases outside the gene matches. The CDR3 runs 17 residues. The DNA for the CDR3 is TGCGCCAGCAGCTTGGCGACTAGCCAGATTCCTTACAATGAGCAGTTCTTC. Protein: CASSLATSQIPYNEQFF.

This clonotype was seen a few times. The chain uses TRBV12-3 or TRBV12-4 and TRBJ1-1; D call uncertain. The CDR3 length is 15 residues. V lost 10 bases to trimming and J lost 1 base, with 19 bases between them. CDR3 bases: TGTGCCACCGATTTGGATCCGGGCCAGAACACTGAAGCTTTCTTT. Translated: CATDLDPGQNTEAFF.

This rearrangement joins TRBV12-5 to TRBJ1-5; D is unclear. V was shortened by 1 base and J by 9 bases, with 7 bases between the two germline ends. CDR1 and CDR2 from the germline V gene are LGHNT and FRNRAP. The CDR3 length is 12 residues. The CDR3 DNA follows: TGTGCTAGTGGTTTGGCTCCCGGGCCCCAGCATTTT. Its translation is CASGLAPGPQHF.

The chain joins TRBV20-1 to TRBJ2-1; D possibly corresponds to TRBD2 (6 bases). The CDR3 contains 14 residues. V lost 5 bases, J lost 2 bases, and 13 bases lay in between. CDR1 and CDR2 from the germline V gene are DFQATT and SNEGSKA (reference sequence). CDR3 in amino acids: CSAAERLAYNEQFF. The CDR3 bases are TGCAGTGCTGCTGAAAGACTAGCCTACAATGAGCAGTTCTTC.

This clonotype was seen ten or more times. The chain carries TRBV7-4 and TRBJ1-3; 10 bases match TRBD1. With 5 bases clipped from V and 1 base from J, the junction kept 20 bases outside the gene matches. The CDR3 is 21 amino acids. Germline CDR1 reads SGHVT; CDR2 reads SQSDAQ. CDR3 nucleotides: TGTGCCAGCAGCCGTACGTCCGGGACAGGGGTTTTCTTTCAATCTGGAAACACCATATATTTT. Protein sequence: CASSRTSGTGVFFQSGNTIYF.

This clonotype was found once. This chain connects TRBV7-2 to TRBJ1-2; the D gene is possibly TRBD1 (5 bases). The germline gives CDR1 SGHTA, CDR2 FQGNSA. CDR3 size: 16 residues. Trimming took 2 bases from V and 0 from J, leaving 13 bases between them. Here the CDR3 DNA reads TGTGCCAGCAGCTTAAGAGCAGGGTCACCTAACTATGGCTACACCTTC. Its translation: CASSLRAGSPNYGYTF.

The chain links TRBV28 to TRBJ1-3; D gene uncertain. The V gene's germline CDR1 is MDHEN and CDR2 SYDVKM. The CDR3 sequence is 13 residues long. V was cut by 7 bases and J by 4 bases, with 11 bases left in between. The CDR3: CASTPPVGNTIYF. CDR3 nucleotides: TGTGCCAGCACCCCACCGGTAGGAAACACCATATATTTT.

The genes are TRBV5-5 and TRBJ1-2; no definite D call. The germline gives CDR1 SGHKS, CDR2 YYEKEE (reference sequence). The CDR3 is 15 residues long. Trimming removed 1 base at V and 2 bases at J, with 12 bases between. CDR3 amino acids: CASSLYTNQNYGYTF. The CDR3 nucleotides read TGTGCCAGCAGCTTGTATACTAATCAGAACTATGGCTACACCTTC.

This clonotype has a single count. The chain uses TRBV5-1 and TRBJ2-2; the D is unclear. CDR3 size: 13 residues. Germline V gene lookup returns CDR1 SGHRS and CDR2 YFSETQ. Trimming left V 5 bases short and J 5 bases short, with 10 bases between. As DNA, the CDR3 is TGCGCCAGCAGTTCGCTAGGGACCGGGGAGCTGTTTTTT. Its protein product is CASSSLGTGELFF.

The chain carries TRBV7-7 and TRBJ2-3; D possibly corresponds to TRBD2 (5 bases). Trimming removed 4 bases from V and 6 bases from J, with 17 bases in between. This CDR3 region has 15 residues. Germline V gives CDR1 SSHAT, CDR2 FNYEAQ (reference sequence). The CDR3 is CASSSGLSPGDTQYF. DNA for the CDR3: TGTGCCAGCAGCTCCGGGCTCTCCCCGGGGGATACGCAGTATTTT.

This clonotype was observed a few times. The J gene is TRBJ2-1, the V gene TRBV3-1, with 8 bases fitting TRBD2. The CDR3 is made up of 15 amino acids. J was trimmed by 5 bases and V by 0 bases; bases with no gene match: 3. CDR1 is LGHDT, CDR2 YNNKEL, per germline (reference sequence). CDR3 amino acids: CASSQDLAGNNEQFF. The DNA of the CDR3 is TGTGCCAGCAGCCAAGACCTAGCGGGTAACAATGAGCAGTTCTTC.

The chain uses TRBV24-1 and TRBJ2-5; 7 bases line up with TRBD2. The V and J ends lost 4 bases and 1 base, in that order; junction bases with no gene match: 5. Germline lookup yields CDR1 KGHDR and CDR2 SFDVKD. CDR3 size: 15 residues. The DNA of the CDR3 is TGTGCCACCAGTGACCAGCGGGACGTCCAAGAGACCCAGTACTTC. Its protein product is CATSDQRDVQETQYF.

This chain uses TRBV12-2 with TRBJ2-7; the table's D call TRBD1 went unverified against the DNA. TRBV12-2 is recorded as a pseudogene. The CDR3 has 19 residues. CDR3 amino acids: CASRLKVDRDPWWGYEQYF. The CDR3 coding sequence is TGTGCAAGTCGCTTAAAGGTGGACAGGGACCCTTGGTGGGGCTACGAGCAGTACTTC.

This clonotype was recorded a few times. In nucleotides, the CDR3 is TGTGCCAGCAGCCAAGGCAACCACCCCAGGGGTCCCGAGACCCAGTACTTC. Amino acid sequence: CASSQGNHPRGPETQYF. The chain couples TRBV3-1 to TRBJ2-5, with a tentative D call TRBD1 (6 bases). The V gene lost 1 base and the J gene lost 5 bases, with 20 bases spanning the gap. CDR1 is LGHDT and CDR2 is YNNKEL in the germline V gene (reference sequence). This CDR3 has 17 residues.

The V and J genes are TRBV7-7 and TRBJ2-1; 15 bases are shared with TRBD2. The trim removed 4 bases at V and 8 bases at J, leaving 3 bases unmatched. From germline, CDR1 is SSHAT and CDR2 FNYEAQ (reference sequence). This CDR3 comprises 15 residues. CDR3 region: CASSYGLAGGYEQFF. The CDR3 region has the DNA TGTGCCAGCAGCTACGGACTAGCGGGAGGGTATGAGCAGTTCTTC.

In the case of this clonotype: Germline is not matched at one junction end, which may reflect a read error. The genes are TRBV30 and TRBJ1-1, with D possibly TRBD1 on 5 matching bases. The CDR3 is 13 amino acids. Germline V gene sequence: CDR1 GTSNPN, CDR2 SVGIG (reference sequence). The CDR3 region is CAWSIPGRSEAFF. As DNA, the CDR3 is TGTGCCTGGAGTATCCCAGGGCGCTCTGAGGCTTTCTTT.

The chain uses TRBV5-1 and TRBJ2-3; 11 nucleotides align to TRBD2. With 4 bases clipped from V and 3 bases from J, the junction kept 7 bases outside the gene matches. The CDR3 is 16 residues long. The germline V gene has CDR1 SGHRS and CDR2 YFSETQ. CDR3 in amino acids: CASSLIAGGPTDTQYF. CDR3 nucleotides: TGCGCCAGCAGCCTGATAGCGGGAGGGCCAACAGATACGCAGTATTTT.

The chain couples TRBV10-3 to TRBJ2-3, with a weak D call TRBD2 (5 bases). The CDR3 loop spans 12 amino acids. Germline V gives CDR1 ENHRY, CDR2 SYGVKD. Trimming shortened V by 5 bases and J by 6 bases, and 9 bases separated the two germline ends. The CDR3 DNA reads as TGTGCCATCAGTTTGGGAGAGGATACGCAGTATTTT. Its translation: CAISLGEDTQYF.

The chain links TRBV4-1 to TRBJ2-7, with 10 bases that match TRBD2. Germline V gene sequence: CDR1 MGHRA, CDR2 YSYEKL. This CDR3 contains 16 residues. V gave up 0 bases and J gave up 6 bases; unmatched junction bases: 8. This CDR3 reads CASSQEDTSGIFEQYF. The CDR3 nucleotides read TGCGCCAGCAGCCAAGAAGACACTAGCGGGATCTTCGAGCAGTACTTC.

The chain is built from TRBV3-1 and TRBJ2-3, with 7 bases fitting TRBD1. Germline V gene data show CDR1 as LGHDT and CDR2 as YNNKEL (reference sequence). CDR3 length: 15 amino acids. Trimming cost V 3 bases and J 8 bases; bases outside gene matches: 11. DNA for the CDR3: TGTGCCAGCAGCCAGGGACAGACCATAACCGGTACGCAGTATTTT. This codes for CASSQGQTITGTQYF.

This chain uses TRBV30 with TRBJ1-1, with D tentatively TRBD1 (5 bases). The CDR3 covers 16 residues. V was pared by 0 bases and J by 5 bases, with 19 bases between. Looked up from germline, CDR1 is GTSNPN and CDR2 is SVGIG (reference sequence). CDR3 residues: CAWSVWGGRGTTEAFF. The CDR3 nucleotides are TGTGCCTGGAGTGTATGGGGCGGGAGAGGTACGACTGAAGCTTTCTTT.

V gene TRBV19 combines with J gene TRBJ2-5, with TRBD1 matching 7 bases. Trimming at V came to 6 bases and at J to 5 bases, leaving 6 bases not matched to a gene. This CDR3 has 13 amino acids. The germline V gene has CDR1 LNHDA and CDR2 SQIVND (reference sequence). Here the CDR3 reads CASRGQFMETQYF. CDR3 coding DNA: TGTGCCAGTAGGGGACAGTTTATGGAGACCCAGTACTTC.